This is a list of T cell receptor beta chains from one sample in a study of radiotherapy plus CTLA-4 blockade in lung cancer. This table comes from immunoSEQ multiplex PCR, and its TCRdb copy is limited to in-frame clones, with some not included. Among 90,000 to 95,000 clones listed, under 90% were seen once. Sequenced here: peripheral blood, sampled from a patient treated with radiotherapy plus ipilimumab. These receptors all come from a human donor with non-small cell lung cancer who had stable disease on radiotherapy plus ipilimumab. Both conserved end residues are part of each CDR3. The order of the fields is V gene, D gene, clone size, J gene, CDR3 protein, CDR3 DNA. The D gene is left open where the match is weak. Rows give clone size only sometimes, using once, few, many, or a class for an expanded clone.

TRBV20-1,-,-,TRBJ1-1,CSARGVAEAFF,TGCAGTGCTAGGGGGGTCGCTGAAGCTTTCTTT
TRBV5-4,TRBD2,-,TRBJ2-1,CASSLNGGASYNEQFF,TGTGCCAGCAGCTTGAACGGGGGGGCCTCCTACAATGAGCAGTTCTTC
TRBV10-3,TRBD2,few,TRBJ2-1,CAISEWTSDSNEQFF,TGTGCCATCAGTGAGTGGACTAGCGACTCCAATGAGCAGTTCTTC
TRBV7-9,-,once,TRBJ1-2,CASSRSTGTVEGGYTF,TGTGCCAGCAGCCGATCGACCGGGACGGTCGAAGGAGGCTACACCTTC
TRBV2,-,-,TRBJ2-7,CASSESGVEQYF,TGTGCCAGCAGTGAATCGGGGGTCGAGCAGTACTTC
TRBV18,TRBD2,-,TRBJ2-7,CASSPGGSYEQYF,TGTGCCAGCTCACCGGGAGGGAGCTACGAGCAGTACTTC
TRBV18,TRBD2,once,TRBJ2-5,CASSQGLAGVETQYF,TGTGCCAGCTCACAAGGACTAGCGGGAGTGGAGACCCAGTACTTC
TRBV7-2,-,-,TRBJ2-3,CASSLGVAPDTQYF,TGTGCCAGCAGCTTAGGGGTTGCGCCAGATACGCAGTATTTT
TRBV29-1,-,-,TRBJ2-1,CSGRRDSYNEQFF,TGCAGCGGGCGGCGGGACTCCTACAATGAGCAGTTCTTC
TRBV5-1,TRBD1,once,TRBJ1-6,CASSRDSVNSPLHF,TGCGCCAGCAGCCGGGACAGCGTCAATTCACCCCTCCACTTT
TRBV29-1,TRBD1,few,TRBJ2-2,CSVRQGPNTGELFF,TGCAGCGTACGACAGGGACCAAACACCGGGGAGCTGTTTTTT
TRBV30,-,-,TRBJ1-3,CAWSTDSISGNTIYF,TGTGCCTGGTCCACCGACAGCATCTCTGGAAACACCATATATTTT
TRBV13,-,-,TRBJ1-5,CASRTQGGPQHF,TGTGCCAGCAGGACACAGGGAGGGCCCCAGCATTTT
TRBV20-1,-,once,TRBJ2-7,CSAPYTYEQYF,TGCAGTGCTCCTTATACCTACGAGCAGTACTTC
TRBV2,-,-,TRBJ1-2,CASRGGPEGWGYTF,TGTGCCAGCAGGGGGGGCCCCGAAGGATGGGGCTACACCTTC
TRBV29-1,TRBD2,-,TRBJ2-3,CSVERWTSGGLTDTQYF,TGCAGCGTTGAAAGGTGGACTAGCGGGGGTCTCACAGATACGCAGTATTTT